This TCR beta chain was documented in a study of blood T cell repertoires in COVID-19. Study overall: Each recovered donor of Cohort 3 presented with two negative PCRs, clearance, or symptom resolution. In each case, the material was cDNA or gDNA derived from T cells, B-cell-depleted T cells, or PBMCs. There were acute and convalescent COVID-19 samples, and they came from the United States, Italy and Spain.

Per the original data handling: The assay estimated nucleated cells by amplifying reference gene primers. Some clones are missing from TCRdb's copy, which holds only in-frame ones; the method was immunoSEQ multiplex PCR. V and J calls and clone size are those listed in that table; D and trimming were worked out from the DNA. The sample has some 190,000 clones, more than 85% seen once. This clone is a singleton in its sample. Looked up from germline, CDR1 is SGHRS and CDR2 is YFSETQ. The ends were cut back, 0 bases at V and 1 base at J, with 10 bases in the middle. The CDR3 is 15 amino acids. Sequenced sample: PBMCs or T cells enriched from blood (not recorded which). The sequence derives from a woman aged 40 to 55 in a cohort exposed to, infected with or recovered from COVID-19 (not recorded which). This rearrangement joins TRBV5-1 to TRBJ1-1; D is undetermined. In nucleotides, the CDR3 is TGCGCCAGCAGCTTGGGCAACCGGAGGAACACTGAAGCTTTCTTT. This encodes CASSLGNRRNTEAFF.